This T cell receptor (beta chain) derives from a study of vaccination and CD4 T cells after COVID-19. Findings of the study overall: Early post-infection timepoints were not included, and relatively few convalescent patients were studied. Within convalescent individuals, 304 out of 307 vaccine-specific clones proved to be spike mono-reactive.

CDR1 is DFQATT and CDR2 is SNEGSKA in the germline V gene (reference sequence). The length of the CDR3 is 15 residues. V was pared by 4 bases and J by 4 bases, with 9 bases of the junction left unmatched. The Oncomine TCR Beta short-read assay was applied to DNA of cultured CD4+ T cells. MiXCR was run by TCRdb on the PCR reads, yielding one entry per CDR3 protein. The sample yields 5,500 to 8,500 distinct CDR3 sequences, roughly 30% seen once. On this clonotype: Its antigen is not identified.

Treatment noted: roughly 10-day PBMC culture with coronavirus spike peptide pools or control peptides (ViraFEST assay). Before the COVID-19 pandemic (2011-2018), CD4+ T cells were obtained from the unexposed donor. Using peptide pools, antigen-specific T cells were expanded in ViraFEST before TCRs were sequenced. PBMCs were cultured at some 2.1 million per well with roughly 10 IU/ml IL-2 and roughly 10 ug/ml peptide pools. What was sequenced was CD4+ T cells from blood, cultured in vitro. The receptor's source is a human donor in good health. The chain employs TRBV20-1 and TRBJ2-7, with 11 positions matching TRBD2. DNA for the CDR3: TGCAGTGCTAAAGAACTAGCGGGGGTTAGTTACGAGCAGTACTTC. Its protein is CSAKELAGVSYEQYF.